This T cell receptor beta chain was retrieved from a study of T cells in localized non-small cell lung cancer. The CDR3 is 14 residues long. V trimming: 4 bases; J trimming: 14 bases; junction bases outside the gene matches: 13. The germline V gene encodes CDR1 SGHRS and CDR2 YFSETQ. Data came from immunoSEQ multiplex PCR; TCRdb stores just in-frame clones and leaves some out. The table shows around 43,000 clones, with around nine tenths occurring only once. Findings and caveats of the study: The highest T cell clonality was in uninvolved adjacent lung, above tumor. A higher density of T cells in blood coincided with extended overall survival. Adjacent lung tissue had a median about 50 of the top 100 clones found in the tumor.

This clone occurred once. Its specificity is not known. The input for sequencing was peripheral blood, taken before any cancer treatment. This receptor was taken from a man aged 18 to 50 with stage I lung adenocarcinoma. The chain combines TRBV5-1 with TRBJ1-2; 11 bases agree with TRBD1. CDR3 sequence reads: CASSLIPGQGVYTF. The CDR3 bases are TGCGCCAGCAGCCTGATTCCGGGACAGGGGGTTTATACCTTC.